This paragraph reports one T cell receptor (beta chain). The ends were cut back, 3 bases at V and 2 bases at J, with 16 bases in the middle. The CDR3 length is 16 residues. Germline CDR1 is LNHDA and CDR2 is SQIVND (reference sequence). The data were taken from a study of patients and donors after allogeneic stem cell transplantation. TCRdb ran MiXCR on the RT-PCR reads and lists one entry per CDR3 protein. The table lists some 960,000 distinct CDR3 sequences, more than 15% of them singletons. Input material: blood, either unsorted or a sorted T cell fraction (not recorded which). The chain combines TRBV19 with TRBJ1-2; D unclear. This TCR was sampled from a human donor who was either an allogeneic HSCT recipient or a stem cell or donor lymphocyte infusion donor (not recorded which). It is not recorded whose cells these are; they may come from a transplant donor. For the CDR3, the DNA is TGTGCCAGTAGTATTCGACCAAACACGGGGAACTATGGCTACACCTTC. It specifies CASSIRPNTGNYGYTF. The variable domain in full, with the rest retrieved from reference TRBV19 and TRBJ1-2, is DGGITQSPKYLFRKEGQNVTLSCEQNLNHDAMYWYRQDPGQGLRLIYYSQIVNDFQKGDIAEGYSVSREKKESFPLTVTSAQKNPTAFYLCASSIRPNTGNYGYTFGSGTRLTVV.